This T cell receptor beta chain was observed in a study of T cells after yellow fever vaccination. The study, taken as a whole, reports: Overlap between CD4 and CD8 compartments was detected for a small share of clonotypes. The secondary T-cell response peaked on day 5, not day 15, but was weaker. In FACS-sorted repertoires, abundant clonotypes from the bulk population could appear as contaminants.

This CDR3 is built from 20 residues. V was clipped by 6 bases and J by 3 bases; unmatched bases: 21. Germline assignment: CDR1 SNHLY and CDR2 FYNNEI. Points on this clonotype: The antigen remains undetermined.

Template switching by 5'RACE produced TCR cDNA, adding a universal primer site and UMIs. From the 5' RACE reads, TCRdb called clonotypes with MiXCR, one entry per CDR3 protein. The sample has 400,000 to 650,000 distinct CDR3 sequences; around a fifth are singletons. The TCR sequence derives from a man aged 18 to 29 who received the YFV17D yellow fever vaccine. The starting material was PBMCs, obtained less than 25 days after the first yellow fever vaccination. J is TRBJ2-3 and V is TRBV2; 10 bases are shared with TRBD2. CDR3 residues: CASSHPINRLAGTGTDTQYF. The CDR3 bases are TGTGCCAGCAGCCACCCGATTAATAGACTAGCGGGTACGGGAACAGATACGCAGTATTTT.